This T cell receptor (beta chain) was recorded in a study of blood T cell repertoires in COVID-19. TCRdb's copy holds only in-frame clones and misses some; the assay was immunoSEQ multiplex PCR. The data hold 150,000 to 200,000 clones, with about 77% observed a single time. The CDR3 has 12 amino acids. Per the germline V gene, CDR1 is WSHSY and CDR2 is SAAADI. Between the trimmed V and J ends, which lost 6 bases and 3 bases, there was a span of 8 bases. Source material: peripheral blood. The chain has TRBV10-2 and TRBJ2-5; D is ambiguous. The sequence was obtained from a woman of 80 years or more with active or convalescent COVID-19. The CDR3 nucleotides are TGCGCCAGCAGCCGTGGAGAAGAGACCCAGTACTTC. Its protein is CASSRGEETQYF.